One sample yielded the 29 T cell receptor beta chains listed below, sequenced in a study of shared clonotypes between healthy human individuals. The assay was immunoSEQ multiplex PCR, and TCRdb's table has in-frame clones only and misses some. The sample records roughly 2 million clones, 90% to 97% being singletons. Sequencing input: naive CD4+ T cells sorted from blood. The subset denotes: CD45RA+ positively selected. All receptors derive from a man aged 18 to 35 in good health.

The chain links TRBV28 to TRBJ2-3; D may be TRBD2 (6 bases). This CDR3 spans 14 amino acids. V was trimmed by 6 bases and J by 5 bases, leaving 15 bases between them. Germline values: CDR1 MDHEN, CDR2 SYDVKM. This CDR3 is CASSPQRAVDTQYF. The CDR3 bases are TGTGCCAGCAGCCCCCAGCGGGCGGTAGATACGCAGTATTTT.

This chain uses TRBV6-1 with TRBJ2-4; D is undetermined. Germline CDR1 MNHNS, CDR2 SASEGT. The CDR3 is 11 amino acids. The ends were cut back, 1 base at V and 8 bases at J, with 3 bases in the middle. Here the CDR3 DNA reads TGTGCCAGCAGTGAAGTGGACATTCAGTACTTC. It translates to CASSEVDIQYF.

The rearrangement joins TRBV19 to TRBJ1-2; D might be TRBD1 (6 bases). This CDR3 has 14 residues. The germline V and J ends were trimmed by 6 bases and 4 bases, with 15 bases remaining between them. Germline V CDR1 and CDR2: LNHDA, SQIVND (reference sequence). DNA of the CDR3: TGTGCCAGTAGCAATCGACAGGATCTCTATGGCTACACCTTC. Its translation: CASSNRQDLYGYTF.

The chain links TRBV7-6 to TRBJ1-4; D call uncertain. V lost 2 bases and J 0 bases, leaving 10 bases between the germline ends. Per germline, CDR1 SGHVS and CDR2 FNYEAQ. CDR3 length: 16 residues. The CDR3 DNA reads TGTGCCAGCAGCTTAAGCGTATCCGCAACTAATGAAAAACTGTTTTTT. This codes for CASSLSVSATNEKLFF.

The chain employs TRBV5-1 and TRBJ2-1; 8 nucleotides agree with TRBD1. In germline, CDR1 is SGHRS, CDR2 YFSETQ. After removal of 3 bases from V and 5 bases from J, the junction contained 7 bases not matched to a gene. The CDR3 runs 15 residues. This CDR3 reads CASSSSGQANNEQFF. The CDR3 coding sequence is TGCGCCAGCAGCTCCTCGGGACAGGCCAACAATGAGCAGTTCTTC.

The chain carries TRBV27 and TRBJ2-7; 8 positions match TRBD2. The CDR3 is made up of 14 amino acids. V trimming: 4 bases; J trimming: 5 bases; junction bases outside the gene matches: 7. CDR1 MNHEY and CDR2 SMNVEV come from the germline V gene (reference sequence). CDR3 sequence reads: CASSWGLDMNEQYF. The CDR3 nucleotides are TGTGCCAGCAGTTGGGGACTAGATATGAACGAGCAGTACTTC.

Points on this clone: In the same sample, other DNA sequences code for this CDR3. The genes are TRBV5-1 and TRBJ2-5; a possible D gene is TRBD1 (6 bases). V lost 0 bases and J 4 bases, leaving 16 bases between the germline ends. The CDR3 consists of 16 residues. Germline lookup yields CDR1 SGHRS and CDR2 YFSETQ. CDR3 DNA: TGCGCCAGCAGCTTGGCGTCAGGGGTTGTGGTAGAGACCCAGTACTTC. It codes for CASSLASGVVVETQYF.

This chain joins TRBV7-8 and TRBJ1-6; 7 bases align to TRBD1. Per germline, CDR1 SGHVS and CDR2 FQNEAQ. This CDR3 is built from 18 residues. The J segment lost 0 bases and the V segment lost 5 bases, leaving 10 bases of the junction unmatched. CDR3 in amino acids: CASSLGTTGNSYNSPLHF. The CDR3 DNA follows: TGTGCCAGCAGCCTGGGGACGACAGGGAACTCCTATAATTCACCCCTCCACTTT.

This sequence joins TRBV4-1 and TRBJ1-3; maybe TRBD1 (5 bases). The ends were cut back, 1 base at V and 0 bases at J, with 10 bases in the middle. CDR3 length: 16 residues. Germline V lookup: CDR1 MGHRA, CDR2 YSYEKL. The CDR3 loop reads CASSQAGTVSGNTIYF. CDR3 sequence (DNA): TGCGCCAGCAGCCAAGCCGGGACGGTCTCTGGAAACACCATATATTTT.

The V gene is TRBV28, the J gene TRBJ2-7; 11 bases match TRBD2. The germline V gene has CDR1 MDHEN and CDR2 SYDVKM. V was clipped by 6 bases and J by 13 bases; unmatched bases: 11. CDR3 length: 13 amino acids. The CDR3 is CASSPGTSGGLYF. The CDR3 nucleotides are TGTGCCAGCAGCCCTGGGACTAGCGGAGGTCTCTACTTC.

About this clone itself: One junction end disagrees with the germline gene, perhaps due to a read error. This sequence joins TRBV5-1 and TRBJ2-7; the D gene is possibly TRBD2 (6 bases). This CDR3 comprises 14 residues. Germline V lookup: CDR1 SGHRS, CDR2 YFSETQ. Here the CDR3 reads CASSLVGRGYEQHF. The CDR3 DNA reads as TGCGCCAGCAGCTTGGTTGGGCGGGGCTACGAGCAGCACTTC.

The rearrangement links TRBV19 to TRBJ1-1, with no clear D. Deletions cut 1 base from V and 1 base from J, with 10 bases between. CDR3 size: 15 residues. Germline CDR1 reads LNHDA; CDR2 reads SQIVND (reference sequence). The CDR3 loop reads CASSIALRTNTEAFF. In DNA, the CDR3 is TGTGCCAGTAGTATAGCGCTCCGGACGAACACTGAAGCTTTCTTT.

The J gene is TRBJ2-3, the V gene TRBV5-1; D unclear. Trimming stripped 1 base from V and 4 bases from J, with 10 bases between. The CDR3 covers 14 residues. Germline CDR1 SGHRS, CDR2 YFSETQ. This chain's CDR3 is CASSLRYGSDTQYF. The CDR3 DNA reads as TGCGCCAGCAGCTTGAGGTACGGGTCAGATACGCAGTATTTT.

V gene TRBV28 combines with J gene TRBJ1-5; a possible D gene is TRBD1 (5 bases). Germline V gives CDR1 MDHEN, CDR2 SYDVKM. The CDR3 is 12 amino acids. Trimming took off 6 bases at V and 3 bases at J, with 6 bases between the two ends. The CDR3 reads CASSGTNQPQHF. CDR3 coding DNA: TGTGCCAGCAGCGGGACCAATCAGCCCCAGCATTTT.

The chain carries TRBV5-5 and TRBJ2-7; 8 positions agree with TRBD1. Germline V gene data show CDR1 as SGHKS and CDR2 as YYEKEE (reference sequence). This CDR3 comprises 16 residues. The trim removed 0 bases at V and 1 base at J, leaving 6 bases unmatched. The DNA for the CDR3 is TGTGCCAGCAGCTTGGGGGGCGGACAGGGATCCTACGAGCAGTACTTC. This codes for CASSLGGGQGSYEQYF.

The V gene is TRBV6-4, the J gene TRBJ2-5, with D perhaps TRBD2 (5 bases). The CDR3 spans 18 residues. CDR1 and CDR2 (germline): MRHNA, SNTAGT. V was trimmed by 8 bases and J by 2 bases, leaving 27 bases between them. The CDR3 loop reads CASELHTLKDSEQETQYF. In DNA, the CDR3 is TGTGCCAGCGAGTTGCATACGCTCAAGGACTCTGAACAAGAGACCCAGTACTTC.

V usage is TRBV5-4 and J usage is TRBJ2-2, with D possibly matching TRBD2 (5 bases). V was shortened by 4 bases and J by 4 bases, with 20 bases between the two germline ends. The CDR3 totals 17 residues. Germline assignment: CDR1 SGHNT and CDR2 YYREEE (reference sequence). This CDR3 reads CASSPQAGKSGTGELFF. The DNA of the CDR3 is TGTGCCAGCAGCCCCCAAGCCGGGAAGAGCGGCACCGGGGAGCTGTTTTTT.

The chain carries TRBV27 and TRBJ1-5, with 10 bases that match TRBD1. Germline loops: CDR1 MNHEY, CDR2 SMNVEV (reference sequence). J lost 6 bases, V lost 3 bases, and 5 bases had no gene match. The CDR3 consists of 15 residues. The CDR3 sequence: CASSLDRGVGQPQHF. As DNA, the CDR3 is TGTGCCAGCAGTTTGGACAGGGGGGTTGGTCAGCCCCAGCATTTT.

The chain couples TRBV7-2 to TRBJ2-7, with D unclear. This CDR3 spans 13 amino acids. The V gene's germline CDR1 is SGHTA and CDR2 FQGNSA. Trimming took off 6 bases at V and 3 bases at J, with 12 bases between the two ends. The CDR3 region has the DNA TGTGCCAGCAGTAATCTCCCCCACTACGAGCAGTACTTC. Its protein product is CASSNLPHYEQYF. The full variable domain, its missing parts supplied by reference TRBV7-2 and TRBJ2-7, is GAGVSQSPSNKVTEKGKDVELRCDPISGHTALYWYRQSLGQGLEFLIYFQGNSAPDKSGLPSDRFSAERTGGSVSTLTIQRTQQEDSAVYLCASSNLPHYEQYFGPGTRLTVT.

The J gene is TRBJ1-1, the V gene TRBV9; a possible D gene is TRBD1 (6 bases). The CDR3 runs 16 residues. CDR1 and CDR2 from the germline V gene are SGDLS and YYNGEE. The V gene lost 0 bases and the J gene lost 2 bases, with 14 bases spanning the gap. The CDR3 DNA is TGTGCCAGCAGCGTAGGCAGGGGTGAGATTAACACTGAAGCTTTCTTT. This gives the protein CASSVGRGEINTEAFF.

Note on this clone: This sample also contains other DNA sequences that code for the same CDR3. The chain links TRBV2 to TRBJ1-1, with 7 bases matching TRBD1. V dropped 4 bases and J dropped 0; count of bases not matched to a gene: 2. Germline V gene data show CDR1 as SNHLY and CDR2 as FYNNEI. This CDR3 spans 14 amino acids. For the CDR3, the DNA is TGTGCCAGCAGTGTACAGGGGATGAACACTGAAGCTTTCTTT. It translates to CASSVQGMNTEAFF.

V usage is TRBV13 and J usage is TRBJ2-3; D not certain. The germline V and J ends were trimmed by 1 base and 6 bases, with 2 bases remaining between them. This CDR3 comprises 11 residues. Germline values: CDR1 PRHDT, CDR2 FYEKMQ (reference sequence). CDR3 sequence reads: CASSLEDTQYF. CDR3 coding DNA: TGTGCCAGCAGCTTAGAGGATACGCAGTATTTT. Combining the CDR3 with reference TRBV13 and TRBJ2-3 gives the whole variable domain AAGVIQSPRHLIKEKRETATLKCYPIPRHDTVYWYQQGPGQDPQFLISFYEKMQSDKGSIPDRFSAQQFSDYHSELNMSSLELGDSALYFCASSLEDTQYFGPGTRLTVL.

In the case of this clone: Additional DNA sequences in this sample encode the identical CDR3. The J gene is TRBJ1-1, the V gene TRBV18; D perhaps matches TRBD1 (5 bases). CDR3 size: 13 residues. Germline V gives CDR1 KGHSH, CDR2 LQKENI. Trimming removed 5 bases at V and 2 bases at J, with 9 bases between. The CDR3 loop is CASSTDRNTEAFF. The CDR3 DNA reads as TGTGCCAGCTCAACCGACAGAAACACTGAAGCTTTCTTT.

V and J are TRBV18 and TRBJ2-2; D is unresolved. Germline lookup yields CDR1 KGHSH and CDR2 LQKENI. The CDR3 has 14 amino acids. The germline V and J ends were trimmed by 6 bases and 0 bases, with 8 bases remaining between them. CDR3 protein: CASSNRANTGELFF. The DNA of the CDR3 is TGTGCCAGCTCTAACCGAGCGAACACCGGGGAGCTGTTTTTT.

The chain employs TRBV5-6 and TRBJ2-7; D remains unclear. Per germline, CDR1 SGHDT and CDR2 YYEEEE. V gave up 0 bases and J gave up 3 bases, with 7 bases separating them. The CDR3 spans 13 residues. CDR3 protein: CASSLGLFYEQYF. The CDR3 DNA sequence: TGTGCCAGCAGCTTGGGACTTTTCTACGAGCAGTACTTC.

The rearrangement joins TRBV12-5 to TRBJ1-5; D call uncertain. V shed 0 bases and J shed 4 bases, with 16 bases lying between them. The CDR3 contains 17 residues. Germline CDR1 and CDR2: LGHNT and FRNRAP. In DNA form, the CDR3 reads TGTGCTAGTGGTTTGGTCGAGGGTTTTTCCTCAAATCAGCCCCAGCATTTT. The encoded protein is CASGLVEGFSSNQPQHF.

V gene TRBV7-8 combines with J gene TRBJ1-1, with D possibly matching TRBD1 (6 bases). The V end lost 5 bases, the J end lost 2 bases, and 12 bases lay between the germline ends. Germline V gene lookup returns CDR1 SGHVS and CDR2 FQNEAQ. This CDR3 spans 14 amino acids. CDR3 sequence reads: CASSPQTGNTEAFF. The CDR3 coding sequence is TGTGCCAGCAGCCCCCAGACAGGAAACACTGAAGCTTTCTTT.

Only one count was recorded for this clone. In DNA form, the CDR3 reads TGCGCCAGCAAGGATTGGGGTCCGGAGTATGGCTACACCTTC. It encodes CASKDWGPEYGYTF. V gene TRBV5-1 combines with J gene TRBJ1-2, with no clear D. CDR1 and CDR2 from the germline V gene are SGHRS and YFSETQ. V lost 6 bases, J lost 5 bases, and 17 bases lay in between. The CDR3 contains 14 residues. The whole variable domain, filled in from reference TRBV5-1 and TRBJ1-2, reads KAGVTQTPRYLIKTRGQQVTLSCSPISGHRSVSWYQQTPGQGLQFLFEYFSETQRNKGNFPGRFSGRQFSNSRSEMNVSTLELGDSALYLCASKDWGPEYGYTFGSGTRLTVV.

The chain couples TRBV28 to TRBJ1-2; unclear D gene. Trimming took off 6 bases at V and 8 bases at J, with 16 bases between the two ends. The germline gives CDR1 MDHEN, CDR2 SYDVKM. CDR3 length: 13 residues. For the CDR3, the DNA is TGTGCCAGCAGCTCCCTGGGAGGGAGCGGCTACACCTTC. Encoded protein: CASSSLGGSGYTF.